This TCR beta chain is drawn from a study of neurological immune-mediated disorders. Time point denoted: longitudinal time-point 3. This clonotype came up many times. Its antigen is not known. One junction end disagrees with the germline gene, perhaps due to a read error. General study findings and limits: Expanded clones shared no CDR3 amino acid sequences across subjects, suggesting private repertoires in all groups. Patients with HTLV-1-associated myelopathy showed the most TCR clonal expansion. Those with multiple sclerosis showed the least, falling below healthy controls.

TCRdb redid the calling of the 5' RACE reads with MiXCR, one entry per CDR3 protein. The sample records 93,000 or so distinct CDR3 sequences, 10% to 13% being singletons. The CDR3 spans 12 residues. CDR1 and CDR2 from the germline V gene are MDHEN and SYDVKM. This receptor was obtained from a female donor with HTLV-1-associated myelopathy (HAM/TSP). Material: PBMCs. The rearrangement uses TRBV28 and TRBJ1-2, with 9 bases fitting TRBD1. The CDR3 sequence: CASSFLDRGAVF. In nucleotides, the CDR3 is TGTGCCAGCAGTTTTTTAGACAGGGGGGCGGTCTTC.